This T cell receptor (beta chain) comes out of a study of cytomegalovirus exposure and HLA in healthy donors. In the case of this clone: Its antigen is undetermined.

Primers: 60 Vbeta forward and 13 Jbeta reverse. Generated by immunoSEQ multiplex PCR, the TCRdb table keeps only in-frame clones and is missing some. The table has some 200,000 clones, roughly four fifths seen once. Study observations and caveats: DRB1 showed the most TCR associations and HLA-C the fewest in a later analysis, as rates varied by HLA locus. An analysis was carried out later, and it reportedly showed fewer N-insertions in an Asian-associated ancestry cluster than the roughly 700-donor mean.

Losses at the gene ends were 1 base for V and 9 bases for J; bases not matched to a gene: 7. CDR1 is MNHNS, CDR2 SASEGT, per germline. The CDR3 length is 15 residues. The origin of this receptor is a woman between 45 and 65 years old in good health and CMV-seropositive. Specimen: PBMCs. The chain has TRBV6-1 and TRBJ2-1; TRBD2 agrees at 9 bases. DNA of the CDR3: TGTGCCAGCAGTGAAGGACCTAGCGGGGCGGGTGAGCAGTTCTTC. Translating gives CASSEGPSGAGEQFF.